The T cell receptor beta chain described here comes from a study of CD8+CD57+ T cells in acquired aplastic anemia. Turning to the study itself: Isolated CD4+ and CD8+ cells, once sorted, yielded DNA averaging roughly 3.4 ug.

Overall study findings and caveats: Overlapping CD8+ CDR3 repertoires of patients and controls contained under 30 shared sequences. Patients and controls were not found to differ significantly in CD8+ Simpson's diversity.

The CDR3 covers 14 residues. Germline CDR1 is SEHNR and CDR2 is FQNEAQ (reference sequence). Patients selected for sequencing had displayed CD8+CD57+ cell expansion by flow cytometry. Patient blood was sampled before any therapy had been received. TCR beta VDJ combinations and CDR3 sequences were profiled from genomic DNA. TCRdb independently ran MiXCR on the reads; one entry per CDR3 protein. This sample has under 500,000 distinct CDR3 sequences, with about a third found just once. Of note for this clonotype: The antigen is unknown. The junction departs from germline at one end; a sequencing error may be responsible.

Sequenced input: sorted CD4+, CD8+, or CD8+CD57+ T cells (not recorded which) from PBMCs. The chain joins TRBV7-9 to TRBJ1-1, with unresolved D. This TCR was sampled from a human donor with aplastic anemia. In nucleotides, the CDR3 is TGTGCCAGCAGCCCCGGCAAATATGGCACTGAAGGTTTCTTT. Encoded protein: CASSPGKYGTEGFF.